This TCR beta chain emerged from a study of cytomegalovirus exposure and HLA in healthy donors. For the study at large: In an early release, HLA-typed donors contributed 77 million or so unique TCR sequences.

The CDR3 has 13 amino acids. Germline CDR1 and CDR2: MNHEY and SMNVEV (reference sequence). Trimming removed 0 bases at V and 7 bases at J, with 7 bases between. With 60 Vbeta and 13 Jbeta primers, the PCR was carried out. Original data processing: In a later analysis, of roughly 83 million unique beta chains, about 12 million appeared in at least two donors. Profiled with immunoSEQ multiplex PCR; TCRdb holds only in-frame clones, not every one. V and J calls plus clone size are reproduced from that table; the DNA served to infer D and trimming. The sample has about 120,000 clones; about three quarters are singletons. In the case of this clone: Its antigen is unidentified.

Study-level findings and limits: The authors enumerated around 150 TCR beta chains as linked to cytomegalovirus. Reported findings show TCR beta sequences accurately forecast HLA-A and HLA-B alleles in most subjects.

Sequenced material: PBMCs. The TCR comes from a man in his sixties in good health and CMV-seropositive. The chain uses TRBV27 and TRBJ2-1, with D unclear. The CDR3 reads CASSLSISNEQFF. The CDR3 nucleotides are TGTGCCAGCAGTTTATCGATCAGTAATGAGCAGTTCTTC.